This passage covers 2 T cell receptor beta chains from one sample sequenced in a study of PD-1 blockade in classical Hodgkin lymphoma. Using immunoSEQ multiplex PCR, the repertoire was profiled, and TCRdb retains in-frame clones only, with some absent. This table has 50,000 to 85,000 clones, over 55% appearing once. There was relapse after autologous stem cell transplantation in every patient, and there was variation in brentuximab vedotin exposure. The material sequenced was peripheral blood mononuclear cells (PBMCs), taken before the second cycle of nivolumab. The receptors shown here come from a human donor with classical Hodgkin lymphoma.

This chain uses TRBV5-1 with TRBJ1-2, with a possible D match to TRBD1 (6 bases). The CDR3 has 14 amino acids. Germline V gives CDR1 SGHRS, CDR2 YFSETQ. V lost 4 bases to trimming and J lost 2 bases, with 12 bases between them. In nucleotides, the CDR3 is TGCGCCAGCAGCACTGGACAGCAGAACTATGGCTACACCTTC. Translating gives CASSTGQQNYGYTF.

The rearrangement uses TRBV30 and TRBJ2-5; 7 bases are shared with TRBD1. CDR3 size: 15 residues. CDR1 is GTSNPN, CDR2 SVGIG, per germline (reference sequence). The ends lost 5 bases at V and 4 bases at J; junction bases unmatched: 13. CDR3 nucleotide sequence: TGTGCCTGGGGGGCAGGGGGTCAGTCTTCAGAGACCCAGTACTTC. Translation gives CAWGAGGQSSETQYF.